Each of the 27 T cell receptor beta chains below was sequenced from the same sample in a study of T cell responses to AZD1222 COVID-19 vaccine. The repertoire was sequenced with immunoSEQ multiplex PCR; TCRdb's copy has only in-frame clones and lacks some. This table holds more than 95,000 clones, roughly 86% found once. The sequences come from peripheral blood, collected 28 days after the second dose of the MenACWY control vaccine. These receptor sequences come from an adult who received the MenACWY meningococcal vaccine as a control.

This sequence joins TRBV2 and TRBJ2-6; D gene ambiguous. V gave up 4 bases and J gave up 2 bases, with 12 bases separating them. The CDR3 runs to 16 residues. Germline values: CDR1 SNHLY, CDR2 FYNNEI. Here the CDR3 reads CASSAQQDPGANVLTF. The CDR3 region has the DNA TGTGCCAGCAGTGCGCAGCAGGACCCTGGGGCCAACGTCCTGACTTTC. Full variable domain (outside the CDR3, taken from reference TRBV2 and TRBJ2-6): EPEVTQTPSHQVTQMGQEVILRCVPISNHLYFYWYRQILGQKVEFLVSFYNNEISEKSEIFDDQFSVERPDGSNFTLKIRSTKLEDSAMYFCASSAQQDPGANVLTFGAGSRLTVL.

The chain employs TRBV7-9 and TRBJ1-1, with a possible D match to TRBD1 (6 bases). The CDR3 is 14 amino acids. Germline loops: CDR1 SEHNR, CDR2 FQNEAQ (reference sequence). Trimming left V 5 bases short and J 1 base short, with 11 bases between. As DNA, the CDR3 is TGTGCCAGCAGCATGGGACACCAGAACACTGAAGCTTTCTTT. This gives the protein CASSMGHQNTEAFF.

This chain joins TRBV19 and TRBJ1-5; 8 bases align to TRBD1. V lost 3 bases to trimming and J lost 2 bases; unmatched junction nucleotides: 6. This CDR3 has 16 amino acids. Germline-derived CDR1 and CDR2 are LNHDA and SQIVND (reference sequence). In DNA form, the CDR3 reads TGTGCCAGTAGTATGGGACAGGTTATAGGCAATCAGCCCCAGCATTTT. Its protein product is CASSMGQVIGNQPQHF. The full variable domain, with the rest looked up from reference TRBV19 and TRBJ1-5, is DGGITQSPKYLFRKEGQNVTLSCEQNLNHDAMYWYRQDPGQGLRLIYYSQIVNDFQKGDIAEGYSVSREKKESFPLTVTSAQKNPTAFYLCASSMGQVIGNQPQHFGDGTRLSIL.

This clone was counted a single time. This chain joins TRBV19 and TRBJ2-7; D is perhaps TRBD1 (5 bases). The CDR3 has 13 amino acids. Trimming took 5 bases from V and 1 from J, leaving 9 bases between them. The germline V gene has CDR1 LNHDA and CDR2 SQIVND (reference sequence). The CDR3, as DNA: TGTGCCAGTAGTTGGTCAGGGTCCTACGAGCAGTACTTC. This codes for CASSWSGSYEQYF.

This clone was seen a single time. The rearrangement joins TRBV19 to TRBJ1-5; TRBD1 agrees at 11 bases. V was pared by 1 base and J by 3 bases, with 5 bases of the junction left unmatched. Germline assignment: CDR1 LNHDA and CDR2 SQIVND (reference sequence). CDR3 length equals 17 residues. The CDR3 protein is CASSIGGGQGVNQPQHF. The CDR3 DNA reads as TGTGCCAGTAGTATAGGAGGGGGACAGGGGGTCAATCAGCCCCAGCATTTT.

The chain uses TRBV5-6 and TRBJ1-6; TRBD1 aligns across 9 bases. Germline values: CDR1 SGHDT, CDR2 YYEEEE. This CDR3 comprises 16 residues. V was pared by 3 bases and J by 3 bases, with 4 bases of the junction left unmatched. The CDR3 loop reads CASSSGTGNYNSPLHF. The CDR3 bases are TGTGCCAGCAGCTCCGGGACAGGGAACTATAATTCACCCCTCCACTTT.

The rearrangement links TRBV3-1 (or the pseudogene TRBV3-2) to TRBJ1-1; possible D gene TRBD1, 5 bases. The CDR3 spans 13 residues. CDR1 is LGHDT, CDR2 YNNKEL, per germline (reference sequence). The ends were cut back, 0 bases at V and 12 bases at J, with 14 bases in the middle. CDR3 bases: TGTGCCAGCAGCCAAGATGGGGGACTCGCTTCTTTCTTT. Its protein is CASSQDGGLASFF.

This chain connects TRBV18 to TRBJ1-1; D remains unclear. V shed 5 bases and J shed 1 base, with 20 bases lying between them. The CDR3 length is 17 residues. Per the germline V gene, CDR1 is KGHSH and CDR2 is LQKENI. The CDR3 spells CASSKISVTESNTEAFF. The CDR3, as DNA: TGTGCCAGCTCAAAAATAAGCGTCACGGAATCGAACACTGAAGCTTTCTTT.

The DNA for the CDR3 is TGTGCCAGCAGCCCCAGACAGGGTTTTAGCTCTGGGGCCAACGTCCTGACTTTC. Its protein product is CASSPRQGFSSGANVLTF. The V call is TRBV7-3, the J call TRBJ2-6; the match to TRBD1 covers 7 bases. The CDR3 loop spans 18 amino acids. Trimming cost V 5 bases and J 0 bases; bases outside gene matches: 10. The germline gives CDR1 SGHTA, CDR2 FQGTGA.

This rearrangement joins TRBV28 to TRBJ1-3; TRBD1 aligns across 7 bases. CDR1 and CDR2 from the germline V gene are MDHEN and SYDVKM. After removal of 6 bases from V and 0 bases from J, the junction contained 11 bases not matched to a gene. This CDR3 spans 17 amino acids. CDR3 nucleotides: TGTGCCAGCAGAAACGGAGGGGGCACGGGCTCTGGAAACACCATATATTTT. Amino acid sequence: CASRNGGGTGSGNTIYF.

CDR3 loop: CASSFEAGYGYTF. CDR3 coding DNA: TGTGCCAGCAGCTTTGAGGCAGGCTATGGCTACACCTTC. The rearrangement links TRBV7-9 to TRBJ1-2, with unresolved D. The V end lost 3 bases, the J end lost 4 bases, and 9 bases lay between the germline ends. Germline CDR1 reads SEHNR; CDR2 reads FQNEAQ (reference sequence). This CDR3 comprises 13 residues.

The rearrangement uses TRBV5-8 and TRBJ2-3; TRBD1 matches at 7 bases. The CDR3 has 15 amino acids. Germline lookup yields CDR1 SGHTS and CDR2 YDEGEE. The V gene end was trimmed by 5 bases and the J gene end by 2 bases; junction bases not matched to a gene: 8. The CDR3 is CASRWTGLITDTQYF. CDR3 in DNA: TGTGCCAGCAGATGGACAGGCTTAATCACAGATACGCAGTATTTT.

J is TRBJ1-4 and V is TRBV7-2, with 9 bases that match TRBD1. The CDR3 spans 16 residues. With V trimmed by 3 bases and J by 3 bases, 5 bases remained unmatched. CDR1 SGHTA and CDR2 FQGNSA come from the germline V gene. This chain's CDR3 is CASSFTGGAANEKLFF. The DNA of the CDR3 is TGTGCCAGCAGCTTTACAGGGGGCGCAGCTAATGAAAAACTGTTTTTT.

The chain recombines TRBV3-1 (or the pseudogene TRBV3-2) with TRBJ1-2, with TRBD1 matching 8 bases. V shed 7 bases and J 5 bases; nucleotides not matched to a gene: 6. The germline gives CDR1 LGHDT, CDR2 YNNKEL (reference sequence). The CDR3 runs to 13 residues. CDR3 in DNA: TGTGCCAGCAATTTCCGACAGGGGTATGGCTACACCTTC. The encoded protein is CASNFRQGYGYTF.

The CDR3 nucleotides read TGTGCCAGCAGTCAAGACAGCCGGGGGCAGTACTTC. Residues: CASSQDSRGQYF. V and J are TRBV7-2 and TRBJ2-7; the D gene could be TRBD1 or TRBD2 (5 bases each). The germline gives CDR1 SGHTA, CDR2 FQGNSA. The CDR3 is 12 amino acids. Trimming took 6 bases from V and 9 from J, leaving 15 bases between them.

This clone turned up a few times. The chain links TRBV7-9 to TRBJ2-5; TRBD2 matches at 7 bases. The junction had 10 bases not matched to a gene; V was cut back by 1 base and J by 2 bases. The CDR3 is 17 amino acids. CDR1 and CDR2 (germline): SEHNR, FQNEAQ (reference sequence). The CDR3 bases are TGTGCCAGCAGCTTAGAGGGTTGGCGGGGGTCACAAGAGACCCAGTACTTC. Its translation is CASSLEGWRGSQETQYF.

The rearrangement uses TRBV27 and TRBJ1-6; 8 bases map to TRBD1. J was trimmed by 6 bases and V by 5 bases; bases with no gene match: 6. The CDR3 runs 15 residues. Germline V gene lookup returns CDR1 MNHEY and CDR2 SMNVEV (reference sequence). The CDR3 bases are TGTGCCAGCAGTGACCGACAGGGGAGTAATTCACCCCTCCACTTT. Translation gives CASSDRQGSNSPLHF.

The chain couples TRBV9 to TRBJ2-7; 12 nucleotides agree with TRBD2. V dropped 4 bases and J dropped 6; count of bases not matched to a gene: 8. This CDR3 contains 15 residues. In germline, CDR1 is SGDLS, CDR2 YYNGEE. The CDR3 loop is CASSPLAGGPFEQYF. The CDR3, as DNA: TGTGCCAGCAGCCCGCTAGCGGGGGGGCCTTTCGAGCAGTACTTC.

The CDR3: CASSVSRDGLNYGYTF. The CDR3 DNA sequence: TGTGCCAGCAGCGTATCGAGGGACGGACTAAACTATGGCTACACCTTC. The rearrangement joins TRBV9 to TRBJ1-2, with D possibly TRBD1 on 5 matching bases. V shed 1 base and J shed 2 bases, with 15 bases lying between them. CDR1 is SGDLS and CDR2 is YYNGEE in the germline V gene. The CDR3 has 16 amino acids. Drawing the rest from reference TRBV9 and TRBJ1-2, the complete variable domain is DSGVTQTPKHLITATGQRVTLRCSPRSGDLSVYWYQQSLDQGLQFLIQYYNGEERAKGNILERFSAQQFPDLHSELNLSSLELGDSALYFCASSVSRDGLNYGYTFGSGTRLTVV.

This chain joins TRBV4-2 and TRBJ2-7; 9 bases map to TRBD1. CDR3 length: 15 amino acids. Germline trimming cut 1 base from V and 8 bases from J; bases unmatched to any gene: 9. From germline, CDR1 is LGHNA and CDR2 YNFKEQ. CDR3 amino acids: CASSQGSGQGAKQYF. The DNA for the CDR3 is TGTGCCAGCAGCCAAGGTTCGGGACAGGGTGCCAAGCAGTACTTC.

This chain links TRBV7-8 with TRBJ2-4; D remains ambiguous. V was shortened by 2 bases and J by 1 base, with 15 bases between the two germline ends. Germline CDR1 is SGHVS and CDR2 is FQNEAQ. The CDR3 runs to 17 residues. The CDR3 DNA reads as TGTGCCAGCAGCTTAAGTGAATCCTCAGCCGCCAAAAACATTCAGTACTTC. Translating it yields CASSLSESSAAKNIQYF.

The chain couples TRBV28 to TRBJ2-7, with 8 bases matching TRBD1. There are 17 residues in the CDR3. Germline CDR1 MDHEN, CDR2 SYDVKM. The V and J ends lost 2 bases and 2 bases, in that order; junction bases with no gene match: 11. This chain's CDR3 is CASSLVLFTGGTYEQYF. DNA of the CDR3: TGTGCCAGCAGTTTAGTTCTCTTTACAGGGGGAACCTACGAGCAGTACTTC.

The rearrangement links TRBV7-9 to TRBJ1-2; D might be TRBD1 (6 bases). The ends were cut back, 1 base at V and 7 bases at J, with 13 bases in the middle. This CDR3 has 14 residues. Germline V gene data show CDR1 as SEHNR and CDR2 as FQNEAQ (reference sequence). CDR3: CASSLVRGSGGYTF. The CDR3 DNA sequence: TGTGCCAGCAGCTTAGTCAGGGGATCGGGTGGCTACACCTTC.

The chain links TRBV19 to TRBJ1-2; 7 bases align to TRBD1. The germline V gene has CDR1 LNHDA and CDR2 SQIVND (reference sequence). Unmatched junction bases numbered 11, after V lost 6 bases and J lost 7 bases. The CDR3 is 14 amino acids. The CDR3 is CASSLDRAIPGYTF. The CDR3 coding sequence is TGTGCCAGTAGCCTCGACAGGGCAATACCTGGCTACACCTTC.

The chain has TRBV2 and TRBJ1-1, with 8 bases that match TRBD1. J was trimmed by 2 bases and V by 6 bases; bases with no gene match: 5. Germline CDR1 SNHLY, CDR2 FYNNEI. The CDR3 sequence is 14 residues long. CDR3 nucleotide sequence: TGTGCCAGCAGCAAAGGACAGGGCAACACTGAAGCTTTCTTT. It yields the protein CASSKGQGNTEAFF.

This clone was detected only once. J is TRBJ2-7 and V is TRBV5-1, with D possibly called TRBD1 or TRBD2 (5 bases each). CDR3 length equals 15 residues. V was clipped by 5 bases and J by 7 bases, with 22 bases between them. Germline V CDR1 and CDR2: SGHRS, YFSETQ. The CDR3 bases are TGCGCCAGCAGTCCTCAAAGGGACGGTCAAATGGAGCAGTACTTC. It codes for CASSPQRDGQMEQYF.

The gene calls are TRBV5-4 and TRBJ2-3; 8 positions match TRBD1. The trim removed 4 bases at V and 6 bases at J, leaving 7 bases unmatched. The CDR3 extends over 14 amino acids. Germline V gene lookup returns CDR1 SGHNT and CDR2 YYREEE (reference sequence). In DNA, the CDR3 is TGTGCCAGCAGCCGGGACAGGTACACGGATACGCAGTATTTT. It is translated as CASSRDRYTDTQYF. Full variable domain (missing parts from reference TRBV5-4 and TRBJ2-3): ETGVTQSPTHLIKTRGQQVTLRCSSQSGHNTVSWYQQALGQGPQFIFQYYREEENGRGNFPPRFSGLQFPNYSSELNVNALELDDSALYLCASSRDRYTDTQYFGPGTRLTVL.